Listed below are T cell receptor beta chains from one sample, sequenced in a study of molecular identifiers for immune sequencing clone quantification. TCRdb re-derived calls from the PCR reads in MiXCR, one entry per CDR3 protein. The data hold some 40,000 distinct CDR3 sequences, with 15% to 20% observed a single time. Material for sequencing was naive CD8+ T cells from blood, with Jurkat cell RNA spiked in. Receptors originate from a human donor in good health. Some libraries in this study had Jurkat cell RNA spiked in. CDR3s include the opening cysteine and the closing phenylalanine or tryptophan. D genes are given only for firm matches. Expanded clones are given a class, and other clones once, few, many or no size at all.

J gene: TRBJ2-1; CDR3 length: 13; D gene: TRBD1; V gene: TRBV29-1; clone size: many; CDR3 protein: CSAARGIHNEQFF; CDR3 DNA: TGCAGCGCTGCCAGGGGGATCCACAATGAGCAGTTCTTC
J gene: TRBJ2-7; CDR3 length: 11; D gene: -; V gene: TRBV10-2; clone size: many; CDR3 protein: CASSELNEQYF; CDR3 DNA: TGCGCCAGCAGTGAGTTGAACGAGCAGTACTTC
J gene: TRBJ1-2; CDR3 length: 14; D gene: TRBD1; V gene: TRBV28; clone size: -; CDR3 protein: CASTPTGAYFGYTF; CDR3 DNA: TGTGCCAGCACCCCTACAGGGGCCTACTTCGGCTACACCTTC
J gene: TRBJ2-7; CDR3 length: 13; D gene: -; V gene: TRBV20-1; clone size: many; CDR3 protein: CSASGRSSYEQYF; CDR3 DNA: TGCAGTGCTAGCGGGAGAAGCTCCTACGAGCAGTACTTC
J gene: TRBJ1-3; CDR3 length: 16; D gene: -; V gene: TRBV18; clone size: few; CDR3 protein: CASSSFDLSSGNTIYF; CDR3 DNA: TGTGCCAGCTCAAGTTTCGACCTTAGCTCTGGAAACACCATATATTTT
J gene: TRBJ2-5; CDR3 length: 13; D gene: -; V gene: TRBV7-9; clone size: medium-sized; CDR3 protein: CASSFEVGETQYF; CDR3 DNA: TGTGCCAGCAGCTTCGAGGTCGGAGAGACCCAGTACTTC
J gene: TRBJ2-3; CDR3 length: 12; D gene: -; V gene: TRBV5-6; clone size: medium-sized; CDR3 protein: CASSEAGDTQYF; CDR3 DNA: TGTGCCAGCAGCGAGGCAGGGGATACGCAGTATTTT
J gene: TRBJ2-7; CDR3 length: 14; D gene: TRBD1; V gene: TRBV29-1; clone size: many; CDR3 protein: CSVLQGARTYEQYF; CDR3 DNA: TGCAGCGTTTTACAGGGGGCTCGGACCTACGAGCAGTACTTC
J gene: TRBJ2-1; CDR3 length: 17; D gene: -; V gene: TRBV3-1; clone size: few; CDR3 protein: CASSQDSVAGIYNEQFF; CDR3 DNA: TGTGCCAGCAGCCAAGATAGCGTGGCGGGAATATACAATGAGCAGTTCTTC
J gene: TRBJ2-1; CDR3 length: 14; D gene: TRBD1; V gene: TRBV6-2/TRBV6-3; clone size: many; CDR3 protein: CASSPDRVENEQFF; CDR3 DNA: TGTGCCAGCAGTCCGGACAGGGTTGAGAATGAGCAGTTCTTC
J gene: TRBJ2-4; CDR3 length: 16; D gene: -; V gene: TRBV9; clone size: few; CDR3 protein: CASSVDAGLAKNIQYF; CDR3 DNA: TGTGCCAGCAGCGTAGACGCGGGCTTAGCCAAAAACATTCAGTACTTC
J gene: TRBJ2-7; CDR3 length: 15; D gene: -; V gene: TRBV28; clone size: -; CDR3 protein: CASSPEGWPDYEQYF; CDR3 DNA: TGTGCCAGCAGCCCAGAAGGGTGGCCGGACTACGAGCAGTACTTC
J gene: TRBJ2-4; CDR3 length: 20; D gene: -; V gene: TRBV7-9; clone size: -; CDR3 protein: CASSSSAHARSNLAKNIQYF; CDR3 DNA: TGTGCCAGCAGCTCGTCTGCTCACGCGCGCAGCAACTTAGCCAAAAACATTCAGTACTTC
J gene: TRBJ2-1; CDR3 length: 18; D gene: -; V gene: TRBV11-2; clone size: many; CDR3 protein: CASSLRGFQGGRWDEQFF; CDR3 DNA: TGTGCCAGCAGCTTAAGAGGCTTTCAGGGAGGCCGGTGGGACGAGCAGTTCTTC
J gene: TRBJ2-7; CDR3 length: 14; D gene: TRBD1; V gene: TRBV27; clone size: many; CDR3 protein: CASSLRDRAYEQYF; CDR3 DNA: TGTGCCAGCAGCCTCCGGGACAGAGCGTACGAGCAGTACTTC
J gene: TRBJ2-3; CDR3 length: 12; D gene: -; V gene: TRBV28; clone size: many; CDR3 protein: CASSTAPDTQYF; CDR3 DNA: TGTGCCAGCAGTACGGCCCCAGATACGCAGTATTTT
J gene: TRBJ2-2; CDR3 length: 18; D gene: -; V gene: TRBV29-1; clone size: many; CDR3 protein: CSVSLSDSTNPSTGELFF; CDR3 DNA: TGCAGCGTGAGCCTCTCGGACAGCACAAACCCATCCACCGGGGAGCTGTTTTTT
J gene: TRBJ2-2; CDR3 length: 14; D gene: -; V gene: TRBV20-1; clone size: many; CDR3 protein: CSAGDRQNTGELFF; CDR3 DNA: TGCAGTGCGGGAGACAGACAGAACACCGGGGAGCTGTTTTTT
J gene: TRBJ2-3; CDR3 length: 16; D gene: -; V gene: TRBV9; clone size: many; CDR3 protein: CASSVGPRGAADTQYF; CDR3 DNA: TGTGCCAGCAGCGTAGGTCCTAGGGGAGCAGCAGATACGCAGTATTTT
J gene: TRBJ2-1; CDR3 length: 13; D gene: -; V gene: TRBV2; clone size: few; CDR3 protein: CATFHPFSGEQFF; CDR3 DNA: TGTGCCACCTTCCACCCCTTTAGCGGTGAGCAGTTCTTC
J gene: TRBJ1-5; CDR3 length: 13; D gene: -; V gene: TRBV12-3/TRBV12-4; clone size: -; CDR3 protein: CASTPTLFQPQHF; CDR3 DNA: TGTGCCAGCACCCCGACCCTTTTTCAGCCCCAGCATTTT
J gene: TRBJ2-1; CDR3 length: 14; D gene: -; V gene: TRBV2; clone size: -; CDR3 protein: CASTRVGSYNEQFF; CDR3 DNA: TGTGCCAGCACCAGGGTTGGCTCCTACAATGAGCAGTTCTTC
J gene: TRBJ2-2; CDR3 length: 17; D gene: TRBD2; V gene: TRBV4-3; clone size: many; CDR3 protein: CASSHAAGGPITGELFF; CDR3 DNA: TGCGCCAGCAGCCATGCAGCGGGAGGGCCGATCACCGGGGAGCTGTTTTTT
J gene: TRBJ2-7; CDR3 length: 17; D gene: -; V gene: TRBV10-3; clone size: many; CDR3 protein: CAISEPSYLDSSYEQYF; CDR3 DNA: TGTGCCATCAGTGAGCCATCTTATTTGGACAGCTCCTACGAGCAGTACTTC
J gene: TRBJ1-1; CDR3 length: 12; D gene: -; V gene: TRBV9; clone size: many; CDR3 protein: CASSPGGGEAFF; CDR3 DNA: TGTGCCAGCAGCCCTGGGGGGGGGGAAGCTTTCTTT
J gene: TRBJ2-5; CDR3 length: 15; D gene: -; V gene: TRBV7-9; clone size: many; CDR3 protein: CASSLAQGRKETQYF; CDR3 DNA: TGTGCCAGCAGCTTAGCCCAGGGCAGGAAAGAGACCCAGTACTTC
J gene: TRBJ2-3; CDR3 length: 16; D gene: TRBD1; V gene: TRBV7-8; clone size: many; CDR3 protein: CASSKGAVDFTDTQYF; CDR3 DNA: TGTGCCAGCAGTAAGGGGGCGGTAGATTTCACAGATACGCAGTATTTT
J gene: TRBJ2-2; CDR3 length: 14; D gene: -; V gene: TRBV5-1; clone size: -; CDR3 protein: CASSLESSTGELFF; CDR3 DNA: TGCGCCAGCAGCTTGGAGTCTTCCACCGGGGAGCTGTTTTTT
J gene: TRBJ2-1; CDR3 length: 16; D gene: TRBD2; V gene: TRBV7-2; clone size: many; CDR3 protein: CASSWRGGGRLNEQFF; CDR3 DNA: TGTGCCAGCAGCTGGCGGGGGGGAGGCCGCCTCAATGAGCAGTTCTTC
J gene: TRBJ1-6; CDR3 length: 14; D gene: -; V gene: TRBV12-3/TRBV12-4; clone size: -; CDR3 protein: CASSPTGYNSPLHF; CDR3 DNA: TGTGCCAGCAGCCCCACAGGGTATAATTCACCCCTCCACTTT